This T cell receptor (beta chain) was recovered during a study of response to subunit inactivated influenza vaccine. Study results and limitations: Authors suggested that a seasonal influenza vaccination recruits few new T cells each time.

TCRdb called the RT-PCR reads again in MiXCR, with one record for every CDR3 protein. This table has approximately 530,000 distinct CDR3 sequences, approximately 7.1% appearing once. This clonotype was picked up a small number of times. Its specificity is not known. The sample in question was PBMCs from blood, obtained around 25 months after vaccination. The sequence came from a man aged 45 to 75 who received an inactivated influenza vaccine.

The CDR3 DNA sequence: TGCAGTGCTTCCAGGGGAAATAGCAATCAGCCCCAGCATTTT. As protein: CSASRGNSNQPQHF. The gene calls are TRBV20-1 and TRBJ1-5; a weak D match, TRBD1 (6 bases). The CDR3 totals 14 residues. Germline values: CDR1 DFQATT, CDR2 SNEGSKA (reference sequence). V lost 5 bases, J lost 0 bases, and 11 bases lay in between.